This T cell receptor (beta chain) was profiled in a study of T cell responses to AZD1222 COVID-19 vaccine. The study's findings and limits: Only a handful of AZD1222 recipients were seropositive at baseline. Repertoire sampling happened only post peak T cell response.

Looked up from germline, CDR1 is MDHEN and CDR2 is SYDVKM. The CDR3 spans 14 residues. The V gene end was trimmed by 5 bases and the J gene end by 1 base; junction bases not matched to a gene: 3. Comments on this clone: Its antigen is not identified.

TCRdb's copy holds only in-frame clones and misses some; the assay was immunoSEQ multiplex PCR. Here the sample spans roughly 190,000 clones, approximately 92% being singletons. Sample: peripheral blood, taken on day 0 of AZD1222 vaccination. The clonotype originates from an adult in good health. The chain is built from TRBV28 and TRBJ1-1; 8 bases are shared with TRBD1. The CDR3 reads CASSQGQGNTEAFF. CDR3 nucleotide sequence: TGTGCCAGCAGTCAAGGACAGGGGAACACTGAAGCTTTCTTT.